Listed below are T cell receptor beta chains from one sample, sequenced in a study of shared clonotypes between healthy human individuals. Profiling relied on immunoSEQ multiplex PCR, and the TCRdb table lists in-frame clones only, not all of them. The profile shows fewer than 1.8 million clones, 98% of them singletons. The sample was naive CD4+ T cells sorted from blood. These receptors were collected from a man aged 25-45 years in good health. CDR3s include the opening cysteine and the closing phenylalanine or tryptophan. D genes are given only for firm matches. Size values are once, few and many counts, or a class for expanded clones, and some rows have none.

cdr3_length j_call v_call d_call clone_size cdr3_nt cdr3_aa
15 TRBJ2-5 TRBV5-1 NA NA TGCGCCAGCAGCGCGGGGGGGACAGGCCAGGAGACCCAGTACTTC CASSAGGTGQETQYF
17 TRBJ2-1 TRBV5-1 TRBD2 NA TGCGCCAGCAGCTTGGACATCCGGGACTACACCTACAATGAGCAGTTCTTC CASSLDIRDYTYNEQFF
15 TRBJ2-7 TRBV6-6 TRBD1 NA TGTGCCAGCACTAACACAGGGGGCCAATCCTACGAGCAGTACTTC CASTNTGGQSYEQYF
19 TRBJ2-2 TRBV7-9 TRBD2 NA TGTGCCAGCAGTTCCCCCGGACTAGCGGGAGTTGTAGTCACCGGGGAGCTGTTTTTT CASSSPGLAGVVVTGELFF
13 TRBJ1-5 TRBV7-2 NA once TGTGCCAGCAGCTTAGAGATGGAGTCCCCCCAGCATTTT CASSLEMESPQHF
15 TRBJ1-4 TRBV19 NA NA TGTGCCAGTAGTTCTCAGGCTCTGACTAATGAAAAACTGTTTTTT CASSSQALTNEKLFF
16 TRBJ1-1 TRBV19 TRBD1 NA TGTGCCAGTAGGCGAGGACAGGGACCGCAGGACACTGAAGCTTTCTTT CASRRGQGPQDTEAFF
16 TRBJ2-1 TRBV25-1 TRBD2 once TGTGCCAGCAGTGAAGGGAGGGGACTCCTGGGCAATGAGCAGTTCTTC CASSEGRGLLGNEQFF
14 TRBJ1-4 TRBV5-6 NA NA TGTGCCAGCAGTCCAGCGGGACTGAGTGAAAAACTGTTTTTT CASSPAGLSEKLFF
14 TRBJ2-7 TRBV7-2 NA NA TGTGCCAGCAGCTTAGTTATGGACTCCTACGAGCAGTACTTC CASSLVMDSYEQYF
18 TRBJ2-1 TRBV2 TRBD2 NA TGTGCCAGCAGTGAAGGCATAGCACGACTAGCGGGGGGCAATGAGCAGTTCTTC CASSEGIARLAGGNEQFF
16 TRBJ2-6 TRBV5-1 NA NA TGCGCCAGCACCCGTGAGCCGGGAACTGGGGCCAACGTCCTGACTTTC CASTREPGTGANVLTF
13 TRBJ1-2 TRBV27 NA NA TGTGCCAGCAGTCCTACAGGGCGGGTTGGCTACACCTTC CASSPTGRVGYTF
14 TRBJ2-1 TRBV29-1 TRBD2 NA TGCAGCGTTGCACCGGGACTAGCGGGATATGAGCAGTTCTTC CSVAPGLAGYEQFF
15 TRBJ2-1 TRBV7-9 TRBD1 NA TGTGCCAGCAGCTTGGACAGGGGAACCTACAATGAGCAGTTCTTC CASSLDRGTYNEQFF
16 TRBJ1-3 TRBV7-9 NA NA TGTGCCAGCAGCTTAGCCCGAGAAGCGGGAGGAAACACCATATATTTT CASSLAREAGGNTIYF
14 TRBJ2-7 TRBV10-1 NA NA TGCGCCAGCAGTGAGGGGGGCAGGTCCTACGAGCAGTACTTC CASSEGGRSYEQYF
12 TRBJ1-1 TRBV28 NA NA TGTGCCAGCAGTTTCGGGAGCCTGGGGGCTTTCTTT CASSFGSLGAFF
15 TRBJ2-1 TRBV2 NA once TGTGCCAGCAGTCTTGGAAACCCGTTCCCCAATGAGCAGTTCTTC CASSLGNPFPNEQFF
16 TRBJ2-1 TRBV27 TRBD2 NA TGTGCCAGCAGTTTATCTGGACTAGCGGGAGGCAATGAGCAGTTCTTC CASSLSGLAGGNEQFF
15 TRBJ2-4 TRBV7-2 NA NA TGTGCCAGCAGCTTAACAGGAGGGACTTCAGGCATTCAGTACTTC CASSLTGGTSGIQYF
13 TRBJ2-1 TRBV29-1 NA NA TGCAGCGTTGTAGGGGTTCGCTACAATGAGCAGTTCTTC CSVVGVRYNEQFF
16 TRBJ1-5 TRBV7-2 NA NA TGTGCCAGCAGTTTAACAGGGAGGACCGGTAATCAGCCCCAGCATTTT CASSLTGRTGNQPQHF
13 TRBJ1-4 TRBV5-1 NA NA TGCGCCAGCAGCAGGAATACCGGGGAAAAACTGTTTTTT CASSRNTGEKLFF
14 TRBJ2-3 TRBV4-1 NA NA TGCGCCAGCAGCCCTTACTCCGGACTAAATACGCAGTATTTT CASSPYSGLNTQYF
12 TRBJ2-1 TRBV15 NA NA TGTGCCACCAGCCCGGCCTACAATGAGCAGTTCTTC CATSPAYNEQFF
17 TRBJ1-4 TRBV14 NA NA TGTGCCAGCAGCCAAGACCAGGACAGAACAACTAATGAAAAACTGTTTTTT CASSQDQDRTTNEKLFF
16 TRBJ2-7 TRBV6-5 NA NA TGTGCCAGCAGTTACCTAAGCTCAGCGGCCGCCTACGAGCAGTACTTC CASSYLSSAAAYEQYF
17 TRBJ2-7 TRBV11-2 TRBD2 NA TGTGCCAGCAGCTCGTTAGCGGGAGTACTCGCATCCTACGAGCAGTACTTC CASSSLAGVLASYEQYF
14 TRBJ2-1 TRBV7-6 TRBD2 NA TGTGCCAGCAGCAAGGGACTGGCGGGGGATGAGCAGTTCTTC CASSKGLAGDEQFF
15 TRBJ2-1 TRBV5-4 NA NA TGTGCCAGCAGCCCCGCGGGGAATTCCTACAATGAGCAGTTCTTC CASSPAGNSYNEQFF
15 TRBJ2-2 TRBV28 NA NA TGTGCCAGCAGTTTGGCCCCCCGTAAAACCGGGGAGCTGTTTTTT CASSLAPRKTGELFF
15 TRBJ2-1 TRBV5-1 NA NA TGCGCCAGCAGCTTGGTGGGCAGCTCCTACAATGAGCAGTTCTTC CASSLVGSSYNEQFF
15 TRBJ2-1 TRBV25-1 TRBD2 NA TGTGCCAGCAGTGAAGGTGGGAGGGCGGGGAATGAGCAGTTCTTC CASSEGGRAGNEQFF
16 TRBJ2-3 TRBV4-3 TRBD1 NA TGCGCCAGCAGCCGAGGACAGGGAAGCGGAGCAGATACGCAGTATTTT CASSRGQGSGADTQYF
14 TRBJ2-7 TRBV7-9 TRBD2 NA TGTGCCAGCAGCCCCCGGGGAGGGGCCTACGAGCAGTACTTC CASSPRGGAYEQYF
15 TRBJ2-3 TRBV5-4 NA NA TGTGCCAGCAGCTCCGTAGGGGGGAGCACAGATACGCAGTATTTT CASSSVGGSTDTQYF
14 TRBJ1-3 TRBV28 NA NA TGTGCCAGCAGTTTTCTGGGGCGAGGAAACACCATATATTTT CASSFLGRGNTIYF
15 TRBJ2-7 TRBV7-2 TRBD2 NA TGTGCCAGCAGCTTAGACGCTAGCGGGACCTACGAGCAGTACTTC CASSLDASGTYEQYF
13 TRBJ2-7 TRBV29-1 NA NA TGCAGCGTAAAGACAGTTGGGGTCTACGAGCAGTACTTC CSVKTVGVYEQYF
17 TRBJ2-1 TRBV18 TRBD2 once TGTGCCAGCTCACCACGGACGGGAGGGCCGGGTCCCAATGAGCAGTTCTTC CASSPRTGGPGPNEQFF
17 TRBJ2-1 TRBV4-1 TRBD2 NA TGCGCCAGCAGCCAAGGTCCGACTAGCGCTCCCTACAATGAGCAGTTCTTC CASSQGPTSAPYNEQFF
14 TRBJ1-2 TRBV5-1 NA NA TGCGCCAGCAGCGTGGAGGTAGGGTTGGCTGGCTACACCTTC CASSVEVGLAGYTF
14 TRBJ1-5 TRBV6-5 NA NA TGTGCCAGCAGTTGGTCAGGGAAGGACCAGCCCCAGCATTTT CASSWSGKDQPQHF
15 TRBJ2-3 TRBV29-1 NA NA TGCAGCGTTTCTGGACGGTCCCCCATCACAGATACGCAGTATTTT CSVSGRSPITDTQYF
14 TRBJ2-1 TRBV6-5 TRBD2 NA TGTGCCAGCAGGTGGACTAGCGGGATAAATGAGCAGTTCTTC CASRWTSGINEQFF
17 TRBJ2-2 TRBV5-1 NA NA TGCGCCAGCAGCACCTCGGCGCGGGGTACGAACACCGGGGAGCTGTTTTTT CASSTSARGTNTGELFF
13 TRBJ2-5 TRBV18 NA NA TGTGCCAGCTCACCACCGAGCGGGGAGACCCAGTACTTC CASSPPSGETQYF
16 TRBJ1-2 TRBV14 NA once TGTGCCAGCAGCCAAGGTCTTGGGGCAGGGGCTAGTGGCTACACCTTC CASSQGLGAGASGYTF
15 TRBJ2-4 TRBV6-5 NA NA TGTGTCACTCAGATAGACCCGGCTACGAAAAACATTCAGTACTTC CVTQIDPATKNIQYF
15 TRBJ2-7 TRBV9 NA NA TGTGCCAGCAGCGTAGAGGACAGCCTAAACTACGAGCAGTACTTC CASSVEDSLNYEQYF
15 TRBJ2-7 TRBV11-2 TRBD2 once TGTGCCAGCAGCCCCACTAGCGGGAGTTTCGACGAGCAGTACTTC CASSPTSGSFDEQYF